Listed here are 3 T cell receptor beta chains from one sample, sequenced in a study of blood T cell repertoires in COVID-19 (dated by TCRdb to the early 2020s). Library construction relied on the immunoSEQ multiplex PCR assay. TCRdb mirrors the immuneACCESS table, restricted to in-frame sequences. Some clones are absent from its copies; in checked studies, under half trace to an unresolved V gene, and the reason for the others is unknown. The sample yields roughly 310,000 clones; roughly 88% were counted once. The ten top clones hold 4% of the sample. Sequencing used peripheral blood. These receptors came from a woman aged 45-60 years with active or convalescent COVID-19.

The chain recombines TRBV18 with TRBJ1-1; tentative D call: TRBD1 (5 bases). Germline-derived CDR1 and CDR2 are KGHSH and LQKENI. The CDR3 loop spans 15 amino acids. V lost 6 bases and J lost 0, with 14 bases in between. CDR3 sequence: CASSTRGGMNTEAFF. The CDR3 coding sequence is TGTGCCAGCTCGACCCGGGGGGGGATGAACACTGAAGCTTTCTTT.

This sequence joins TRBV6-6 and TRBJ1-2; 8 positions match TRBD1. The CDR3 runs to 16 residues. Trimming cost V 3 bases and J 1 base; bases outside gene matches: 7. The germline V gene has CDR1 MNHNY and CDR2 SVGAGI (reference sequence). The CDR3 DNA sequence: TGTGCCAGCAGTTATTTTTCGGGACAGGTTAACTATGGCTACACCTTC. It codes for CASSYFSGQVNYGYTF.

J is TRBJ2-7 and V is TRBV5-6; TRBD1 matches 11 bases. The CDR3 runs 14 residues. With 5 bases clipped from V and 0 bases from J, the junction kept 1 base outside the gene matches. The germline V gene encodes CDR1 SGHDT and CDR2 YYEEEE. The CDR3 sequence is CASRGTGGSYEQYF. CDR3 nucleotides: TGTGCCAGCAGAGGGACAGGGGGCTCCTACGAGCAGTACTTC.